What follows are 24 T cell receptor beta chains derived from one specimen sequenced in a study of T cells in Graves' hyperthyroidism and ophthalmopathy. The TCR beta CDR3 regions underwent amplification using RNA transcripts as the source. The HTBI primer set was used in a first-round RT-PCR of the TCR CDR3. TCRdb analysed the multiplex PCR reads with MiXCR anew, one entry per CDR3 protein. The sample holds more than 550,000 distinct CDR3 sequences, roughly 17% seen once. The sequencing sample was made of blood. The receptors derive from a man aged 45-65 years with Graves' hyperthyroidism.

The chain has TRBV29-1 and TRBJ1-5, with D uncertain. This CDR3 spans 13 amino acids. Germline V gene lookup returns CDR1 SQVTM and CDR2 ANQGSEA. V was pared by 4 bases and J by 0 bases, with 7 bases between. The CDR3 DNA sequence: TGCAGCGTTGTGACAAATAGCAATCAGCCCCAGCATTTT. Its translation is CSVVTNSNQPQHF.

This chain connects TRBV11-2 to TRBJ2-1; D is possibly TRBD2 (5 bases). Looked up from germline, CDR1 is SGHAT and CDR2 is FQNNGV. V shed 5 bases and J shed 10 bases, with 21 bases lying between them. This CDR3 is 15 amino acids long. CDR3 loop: CASSPLLTKSEEQFF. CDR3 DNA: TGTGCCAGCAGCCCCCTGCTGACTAAATCGGAGGAGCAGTTCTTC.

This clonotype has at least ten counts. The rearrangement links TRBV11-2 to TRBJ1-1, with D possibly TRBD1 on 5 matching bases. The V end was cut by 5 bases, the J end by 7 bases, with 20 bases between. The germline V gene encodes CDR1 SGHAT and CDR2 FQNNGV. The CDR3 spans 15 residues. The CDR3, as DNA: TGTGCCAGCAGCCGGGGCTTGGGACCGAAATATGAAGCTTTCTTT. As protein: CASSRGLGPKYEAFF. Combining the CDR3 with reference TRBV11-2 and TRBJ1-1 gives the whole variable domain EAGVAQSPRYKIIEKRQSVAFWCNPISGHATLYWYQQILGQGPKLLIQFQNNGVVDDSQLPKDRFSAERLKGVDSTLKIQPAKLEDSAVYLCASSRGLGPKYEAFFGQGTRLTVV.

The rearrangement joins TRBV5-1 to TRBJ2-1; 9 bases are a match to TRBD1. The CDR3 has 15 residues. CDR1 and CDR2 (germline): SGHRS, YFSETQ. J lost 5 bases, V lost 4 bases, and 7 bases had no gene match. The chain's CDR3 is CASSNHDRGDNEQFF. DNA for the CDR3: TGCGCCAGCAGCAACCATGACAGGGGGGACAATGAGCAGTTCTTC.

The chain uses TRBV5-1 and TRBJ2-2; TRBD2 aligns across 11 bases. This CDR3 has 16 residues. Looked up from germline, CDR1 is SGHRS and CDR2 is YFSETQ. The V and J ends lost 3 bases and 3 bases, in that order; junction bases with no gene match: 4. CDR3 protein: CASSSGTSGYTGELFF. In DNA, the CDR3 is TGCGCCAGCAGCTCAGGGACTAGCGGCTACACCGGGGAGCTGTTTTTT.

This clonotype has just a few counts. The CDR3 region has the DNA TGTGCCAGCAGCGCTAGCGGGATATACAATGAGCAGTTCTTC. Amino acid sequence: CASSASGIYNEQFF. The chain links TRBV6-1 to TRBJ2-1; 9 bases match TRBD2. V dropped 6 bases and J dropped 4; count of bases not matched to a gene: 4. The germline gives CDR1 MNHNS, CDR2 SASEGT. The CDR3 loop spans 14 amino acids.

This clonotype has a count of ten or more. The CDR3 protein is CAIKWGLNTEAFF. CDR3 DNA sequence: TGTGCCATCAAGTGGGGCCTGAACACTGAAGCTTTCTTT. The chain couples TRBV10-3 to TRBJ1-1, with D possibly TRBD1 on 5 matching bases. Germline V gene sequence: CDR1 ENHRY, CDR2 SYGVKD. CDR3 length: 13 residues. V gave up 7 bases and J gave up 0 bases, with 9 bases separating them.

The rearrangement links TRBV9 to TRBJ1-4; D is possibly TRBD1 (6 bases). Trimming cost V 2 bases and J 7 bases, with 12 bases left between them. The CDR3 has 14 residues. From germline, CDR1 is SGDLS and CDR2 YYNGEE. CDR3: CASSVSGEGEKLFF. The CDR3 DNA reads TGTGCCAGCAGCGTGTCAGGGGAGGGTGAAAAACTGTTTTTT.

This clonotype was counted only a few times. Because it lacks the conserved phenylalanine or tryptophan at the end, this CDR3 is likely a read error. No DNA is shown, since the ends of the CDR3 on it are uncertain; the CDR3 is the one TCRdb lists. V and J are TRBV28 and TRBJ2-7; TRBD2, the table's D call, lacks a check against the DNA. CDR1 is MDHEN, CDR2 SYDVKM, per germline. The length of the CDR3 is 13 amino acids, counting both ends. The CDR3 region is CASRGTQREKAEI.

The CDR3 sequence: CAWSVLRPGSTFF. CDR3 DNA sequence: TGTGCCTGGAGTGTACTGAGGCCAGGGTCGACTTTCTTT. This chain links TRBV30 with TRBJ1-1; weak D call: TRBD1 (5 bases). This CDR3 has 13 amino acids. CDR1 and CDR2 from the germline V gene are GTSNPN and SVGIG (reference sequence). V shed 0 bases and J shed 12 bases, with 17 bases lying between them.

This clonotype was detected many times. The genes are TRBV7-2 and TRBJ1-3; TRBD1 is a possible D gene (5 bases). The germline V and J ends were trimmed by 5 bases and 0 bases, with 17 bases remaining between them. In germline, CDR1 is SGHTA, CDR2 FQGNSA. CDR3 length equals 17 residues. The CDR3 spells CASSPGTSVSSGNTIYF. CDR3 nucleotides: TGTGCCAGCAGCCCCGGGACGTCGGTTAGCTCTGGAAACACCATATATTTT. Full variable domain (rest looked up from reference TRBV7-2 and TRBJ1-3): GAGVSQSPSNKVTEKGKDVELRCDPISGHTALYWYRQSLGQGLEFLIYFQGNSAPDKSGLPSDRFSAERTGGSVSTLTIQRTQQEDSAVYLCASSPGTSVSSGNTIYFGEGSWLTVV.

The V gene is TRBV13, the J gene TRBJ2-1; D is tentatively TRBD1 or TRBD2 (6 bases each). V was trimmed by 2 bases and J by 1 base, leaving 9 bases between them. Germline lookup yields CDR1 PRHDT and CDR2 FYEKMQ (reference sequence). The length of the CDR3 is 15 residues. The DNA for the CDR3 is TGTGCCAGCAGCTTAAGGGGGGCTTCCTACAATGAGCAGTTCTTC. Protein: CASSLRGASYNEQFF. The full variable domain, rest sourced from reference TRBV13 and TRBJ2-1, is AAGVIQSPRHLIKEKRETATLKCYPIPRHDTVYWYQQGPGQDPQFLISFYEKMQSDKGSIPDRFSAQQFSDYHSELNMSSLELGDSALYFCASSLRGASYNEQFFGPGTRLTVL.

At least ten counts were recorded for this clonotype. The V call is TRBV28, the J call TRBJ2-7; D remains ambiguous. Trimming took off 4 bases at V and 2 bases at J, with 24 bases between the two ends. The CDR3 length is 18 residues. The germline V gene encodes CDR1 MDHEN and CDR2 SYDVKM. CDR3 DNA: TGTGCCAGCAGTTCGGTCGCCAACCGGCGAACCTATCCCTACGAGCAGTACTTC. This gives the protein CASSSVANRRTYPYEQYF.

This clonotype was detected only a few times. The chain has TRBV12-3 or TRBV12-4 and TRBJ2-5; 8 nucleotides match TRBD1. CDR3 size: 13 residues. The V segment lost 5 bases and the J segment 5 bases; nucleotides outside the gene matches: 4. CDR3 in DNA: TGTGCCAGCAGTAGGACAGGGATGGAGACCCAGTACTTC. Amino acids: CASSRTGMETQYF.

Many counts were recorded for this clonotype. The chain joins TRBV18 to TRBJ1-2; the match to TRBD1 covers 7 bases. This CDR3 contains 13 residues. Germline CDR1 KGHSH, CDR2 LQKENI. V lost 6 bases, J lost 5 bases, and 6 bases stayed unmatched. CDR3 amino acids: CASSIGQEYGYTF. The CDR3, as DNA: TGTGCCAGCTCTATTGGACAGGAGTATGGCTACACCTTC.

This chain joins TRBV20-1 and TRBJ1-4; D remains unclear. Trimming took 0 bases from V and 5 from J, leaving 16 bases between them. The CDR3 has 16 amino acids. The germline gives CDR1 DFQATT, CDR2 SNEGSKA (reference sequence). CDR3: CSARDPRYYSNEKLFF. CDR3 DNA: TGCAGTGCTAGAGATCCCAGGTACTACAGCAATGAAAAACTGTTTTTT.

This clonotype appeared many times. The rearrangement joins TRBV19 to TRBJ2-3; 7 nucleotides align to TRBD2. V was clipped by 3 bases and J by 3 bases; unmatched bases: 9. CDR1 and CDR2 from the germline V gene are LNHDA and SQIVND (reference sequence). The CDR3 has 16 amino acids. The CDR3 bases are TGTGCCAGTAGTATTATGAGGACCGGGAGGACAGATACGCAGTATTTT. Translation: CASSIMRTGRTDTQYF.

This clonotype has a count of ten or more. The CDR3 bases are TGCAGTGCTAGAGACCCCGGCTGGAGCTCCTACGAGCAGTACTTC. Residues: CSARDPGWSSYEQYF. The rearrangement joins TRBV20-1 to TRBJ2-7, with D uncertain. Trimming shortened V by 0 bases and J by 0 bases, and 12 bases separated the two germline ends. In germline, CDR1 is DFQATT, CDR2 SNEGSKA (reference sequence). The CDR3 is 15 amino acids.

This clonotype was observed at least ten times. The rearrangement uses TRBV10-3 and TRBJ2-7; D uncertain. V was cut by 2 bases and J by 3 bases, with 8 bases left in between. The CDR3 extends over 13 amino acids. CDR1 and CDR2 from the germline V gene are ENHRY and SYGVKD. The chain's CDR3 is CAISEVGSYEQYF. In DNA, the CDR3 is TGTGCCATCAGTGAGGTAGGCAGCTACGAGCAGTACTTC.

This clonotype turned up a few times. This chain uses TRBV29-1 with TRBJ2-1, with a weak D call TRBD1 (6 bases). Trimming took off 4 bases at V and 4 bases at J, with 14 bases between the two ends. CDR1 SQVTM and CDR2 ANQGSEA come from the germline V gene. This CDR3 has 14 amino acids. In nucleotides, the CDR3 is TGCAGCGTTGCGAACAGGGCAGGTTACAATGAGCAGTTCTTC. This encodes CSVANRAGYNEQFF.

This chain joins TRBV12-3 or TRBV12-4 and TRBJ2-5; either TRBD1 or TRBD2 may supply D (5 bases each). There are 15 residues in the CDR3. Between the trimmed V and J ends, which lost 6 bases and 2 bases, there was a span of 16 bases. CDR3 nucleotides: TGTGCCAGCAGCCGAGCGGCAACAGGTCAAGAGACCCAGTACTTC. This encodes CASSRAATGQETQYF.

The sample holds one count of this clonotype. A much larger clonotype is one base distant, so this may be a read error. This CDR3 is CASSEMALDRVETQYF. The CDR3 DNA reads TGTGCCAGCAGCGAGATGGCCCTTGACAGGGTAGAGACCCAGTACTTC. The rearrangement links TRBV6-1 to TRBJ2-5; the match to TRBD1 covers 7 bases. V was clipped by 6 bases and J by 4 bases; unmatched bases: 14. Germline values: CDR1 MNHNS, CDR2 SASEGT. The CDR3 contains 16 residues.

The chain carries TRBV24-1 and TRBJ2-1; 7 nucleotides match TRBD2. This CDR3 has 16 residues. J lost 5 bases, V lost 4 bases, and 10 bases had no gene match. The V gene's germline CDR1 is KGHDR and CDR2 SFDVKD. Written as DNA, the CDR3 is TGTGCCACCAGTGAGTCAGGGTTCAGCGGGAACAATGAGCAGTTCTTC. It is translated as CATSESGFSGNNEQFF.

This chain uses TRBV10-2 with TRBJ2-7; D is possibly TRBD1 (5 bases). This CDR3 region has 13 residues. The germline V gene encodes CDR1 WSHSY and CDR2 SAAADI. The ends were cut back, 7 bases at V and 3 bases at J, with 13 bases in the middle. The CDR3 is CASTDRQIYEQYF. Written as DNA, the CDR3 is TGCGCCAGCACCGACCGACAGATCTACGAGCAGTACTTC.